Listed here are 15 T cell receptor beta chains from one sample, sequenced in a study of T cells in Graves' hyperthyroidism and ophthalmopathy. What was amplified from RNA transcripts were TCR beta CDR3 regions. The study used the HTBI primer set for a first-round RT-PCR of the TCR CDR3. In TCRdb, the multiplex PCR reads were re-called with MiXCR into one record per CDR3 protein. The data show 550,000 to 800,000 distinct CDR3 sequences, 15% to 20% seen once. The source material was blood. The receptors shown here come from a man aged 50-60 years with Graves' hyperthyroidism.

This clonotype came up a few times. The genes are TRBV19 and TRBJ2-4; D remains unclear. The V end lost 6 bases, the J end lost 0 bases, and 18 bases lay between the germline ends. Germline-derived CDR1 and CDR2 are LNHDA and SQIVND (reference sequence). CDR3 length: 17 residues. This CDR3 is CASSPGQVVLAKNIQYF. CDR3 bases: TGTGCCAGTAGCCCCGGGCAGGTCGTACTAGCCAAAAACATTCAGTACTTC.

This clonotype was seen many times. The chain recombines TRBV19 with TRBJ2-2; no definite D call. Germline CDR1 and CDR2: LNHDA and SQIVND (reference sequence). This CDR3 is built from 14 residues. Trimming shortened V by 4 bases and J by 5 bases, and 11 bases separated the two germline ends. The CDR3 sequence: CASSRIKWTGELFF. In nucleotides, the CDR3 is TGTGCCAGTAGTAGGATAAAATGGACCGGGGAGCTGTTTTTT. Full variable domain (outside the CDR3, taken from reference TRBV19 and TRBJ2-2): DGGITQSPKYLFRKEGQNVTLSCEQNLNHDAMYWYRQDPGQGLRLIYYSQIVNDFQKGDIAEGYSVSREKKESFPLTVTSAQKNPTAFYLCASSRIKWTGELFFGEGSRLTVL.

This clonotype has a handful of counts. The CDR3 DNA is TGCAGTGCTAGACCATCCCCGGGACAAAGCTCTGGGGCCAACGTCCTGACTTTC. Translating gives CSARPSPGQSSGANVLTF. The chain combines TRBV20-1 with TRBJ2-6; D is perhaps TRBD1 (6 bases). This CDR3 is 18 amino acids long. With 2 bases removed from V and 0 bases from J, the gap between germline ends came to 17 bases. Germline assignment: CDR1 DFQATT and CDR2 SNEGSKA (reference sequence).

The V and J genes are TRBV6-1 and TRBJ1-5; no clear D gene. The CDR3 has 14 amino acids. Germline CDR1 and CDR2: MNHNS and SASEGT. V lost 6 bases to trimming and J lost 6 bases, with 15 bases between them. For the CDR3, the DNA is TGTGCCAGCAGGCGAGAACCCGGAGCTCAGCCCCAGCATTTT. Amino acids: CASRREPGAQPQHF.

This clonotype was counted between two and nine times. The CDR3 here is CASSFYRAGANVLTF. CDR3 DNA: TGTGCCAGCAGCTTCTACAGGGCTGGGGCCAACGTCCTGACTTTC. The V call is TRBV7-2, the J call TRBJ2-6, with D possibly matching TRBD1 (6 bases). The germline V gene has CDR1 SGHTA and CDR2 FQGNSA. Trimming took off 3 bases at V and 2 bases at J, with 8 bases between the two ends. This CDR3 contains 15 residues.

The chain is built from TRBV6-5 and TRBJ1-1, with unresolved D. In germline, CDR1 is MNHEY, CDR2 SVGAGI. The V and J ends lost 1 base and 5 bases respectively, with 17 bases between them. CDR3 length: 16 amino acids. CDR3 sequence (DNA): TGTGCCAGCAGTTACTTGGAGGGCAAGCGAGGAACTGAAGCTTTCTTT. It yields the protein CASSYLEGKRGTEAFF.

The rearrangement links TRBV19 to TRBJ2-1; the match to TRBD2 covers 11 bases. With 6 bases clipped from V and 5 bases from J, the junction kept 9 bases outside the gene matches. This CDR3 is 16 amino acids long. CDR1 is LNHDA and CDR2 is SQIVND in the germline V gene (reference sequence). The CDR3 region is CASSAPGTSGHNEQFF. The CDR3 DNA sequence: TGTGCCAGTAGCGCCCCCGGGACTAGCGGCCACAATGAGCAGTTCTTC. Filled out from reference TRBV19 and TRBJ2-1, the complete variable domain reads DGGITQSPKYLFRKEGQNVTLSCEQNLNHDAMYWYRQDPGQGLRLIYYSQIVNDFQKGDIAEGYSVSREKKESFPLTVTSAQKNPTAFYLCASSAPGTSGHNEQFFGPGTRLTVL.

This clonotype was seen ten or more times. The V gene is TRBV7-2, the J gene TRBJ2-7; TRBD1 aligns across 10 bases. Trimming cost V 5 bases and J 0 bases; bases outside gene matches: 7. The CDR3 spans 16 residues. The germline V gene encodes CDR1 SGHTA and CDR2 FQGNSA. CDR3 loop: CASSHRTGGSSYEQYF. The CDR3 nucleotides are TGTGCCAGCAGCCACCGGACAGGGGGTTCCTCCTACGAGCAGTACTTC.

This sequence joins TRBV6-1 and TRBJ1-2; TRBD1 is a possible D gene (6 bases). The CDR3 extends over 12 amino acids. Germline V gene lookup returns CDR1 MNHNS and CDR2 SASEGT. V was shortened by 10 bases and J by 7 bases, with 16 bases between the two germline ends. DNA for the CDR3: TGTGCCACACGAACAGGGTGGAGTGGCTACACCTTC. Its protein is CATRTGWSGYTF.

The chain combines TRBV2 with TRBJ2-1; 7 bases are shared with TRBD2. The germline CDR1 and CDR2 sequences are SNHLY and FYNNEI. The V segment lost 5 bases and the J segment 8 bases; nucleotides outside the gene matches: 9. The length of the CDR3 is 14 residues. Written as DNA, the CDR3 is TGTGCCAGCAGTAATGCGGGGGAAATCGATGAGCAGTTCTTC. Translation gives CASSNAGEIDEQFF.

In its sample, this clonotype was seen many times. The rearrangement uses TRBV11-2 and TRBJ2-3; TRBD1 matches at 8 bases. This CDR3 region has 14 residues. The germline V gene has CDR1 SGHAT and CDR2 FQNNGV. After removal of 5 bases from V and 7 bases from J, the junction contained 8 bases not matched to a gene. The CDR3 reads CASSQGQVENTQYF. CDR3 nucleotide sequence: TGTGCCAGCAGCCAGGGACAGGTGGAAAATACGCAGTATTTT.

This clonotype was counted many times. The chain recombines TRBV11-2 with TRBJ2-1; D gene ambiguous. V lost 6 bases and J 7 bases, leaving 13 bases between the germline ends. The CDR3 spans 13 residues. Germline V gives CDR1 SGHAT, CDR2 FQNNGV. CDR3 sequence reads: CASSSLALNEQFF. CDR3 nucleotides: TGTGCCAGCAGTTCACTTGCTCTTAATGAGCAGTTCTTC.

This clonotype was recorded many times. CDR3 sequence reads: CASSLEGQGVVYNEQFF. Here the CDR3 DNA reads TGTGCCAGCAGCTTAGAAGGACAGGGGGTCGTCTACAATGAGCAGTTCTTC. J is TRBJ2-1 and V is TRBV11-2; TRBD1 agrees at 10 bases. J was trimmed by 3 bases and V by 0 bases; bases with no gene match: 5. The CDR3 spans 17 residues. Germline V gene lookup returns CDR1 SGHAT and CDR2 FQNNGV.

This clonotype came up a few times. The V and J genes are TRBV2 and TRBJ1-5; D perhaps matches TRBD1 (6 bases). Between the trimmed V and J ends, which lost 6 bases and 1 base, there was a span of 13 bases. The germline gives CDR1 SNHLY, CDR2 FYNNEI. The CDR3 is 15 residues long. The CDR3 reads CASSKDTGSNQPQHF. DNA for the CDR3: TGTGCCAGCAGCAAAGACACAGGGAGCAATCAGCCCCAGCATTTT. Filled out from reference TRBV2 and TRBJ1-5, the complete variable domain reads EPEVTQTPSHQVTQMGQEVILRCVPISNHLYFYWYRQILGQKVEFLVSFYNNEISEKSEIFDDQFSVERPDGSNFTLKIRSTKLEDSAMYFCASSKDTGSNQPQHFGDGTRLSIL.

This clonotype has a count of ten or more. CDR3: CASSDEGSEAFF. The CDR3 DNA reads TGTGCCAGCAGTGACGAGGGTTCTGAAGCTTTCTTT. This chain connects TRBV27 to TRBJ1-1, with no clear D. The CDR3 is 12 residues long. The germline gives CDR1 MNHEY, CDR2 SMNVEV (reference sequence). V dropped 5 bases and J dropped 6 bases, with 10 bases sitting between them.